The present T cell receptor (beta chain) was sequenced within a study of blood T cells in healthy people across ages (dated by TCRdb to about 2015). Background for the entire study: In model experiments, template switching captured about one uniquely barcoded TCR beta cDNA molecule for every two T cells. To track age-related changes in TCR beta repertoire diversity, the study relied on deep sequencing normalized with unique cDNA molecular identifiers. Donors were grouped into four age groups: young (average 16 years), middle-aged (approximately 41), aged (around 60) and long-lived (just over 80). To avoid experimental bias, donors of different ages were randomly spread across the sequencing lanes. Using the same blood draw, the study looked at two additional independent replicas of 1 million unique cDNA reads for two donors, one aged 18 to 30 and the other aged 80 or older. Findings and caveats that apply to the study as a whole: Estimates of total diversity from one million sequenced T cells were regarded as lower bounds and underestimates. Because donor CMV infection status was unknown, age-related changes in expanded clonotypes were potentially confounded. Observed TCR beta diversity per million T cells fell roughly linearly with age, and a significant reduction was already apparent by age about 43. Since profiling was done on bulk unsorted PBMCs, naive and antigen-experienced compartments could not be conclusively compared. Observed TCR beta diversity correlated strongly with the percentage of naive T cells measured by flow cytometry. Compared with the aged group, more naive CD4+ T cells, fewer expanded clones and increased TCR diversity were shown by the long-lived group, suggesting age selection.

The library was built by means of 5' RACE. The data were produced on an Illumina HiSeq 2500. A second PCR of about 7 to 12 cycles was run with a J-beta primer mix and a sample-barcoded 5' primer. Each TCR beta cDNA molecule received a unique molecular identifier from a template-switch 5' adaptor carrying 12 random nucleotides. At least 3 million CDR3-containing paired-end reads were obtained from each sample. First-strand cDNA synthesis was performed from all RNA using the Mint cDNA synthesis kit, with priming by a TRBC-specific oligonucleotide. All cDNA was treated with uracil-DNA glycosylase and then went through a first 18-cycle PCR with the universal primers M1SS and BC2_uni_R. In the original analysis: Normalization of each sample was performed by random selection of 1 million high-quality reads, each carrying a distinct molecular identifier. Instead of being binned into consensus sequences, reads with shared molecular identifiers were discarded. MiTCR, set to a Q25 quality threshold and the strictest error-elimination algorithm, was used for CDR3 identification, clonotype clustering and error correction. A nonparametric unseen species model with Euler transformation was used to estimate lower-bound total TCR beta diversity. TCRdb passed the public sequencing reads through fastp at Q25 and MiXCR, retaining productive beta sequences. Every entry covers one CDR3 protein and lists the most common genes and DNA from its rows. The V and J calls and clone size come from TCRdb's table, not from the authors' own analysis. The sample data list about 1.1 million distinct CDR3 sequences, and about two fifths of these were observed just once. Together, the top ten hold roughly 14% of the sample.

To note about this clonotype: Its binding antigen is unknown. Base qualities are missing; no much larger clone stands one base away.

The donors were some 39 Caucasian individuals from Russia, aged 6 to 90 years, who were systemically healthy. Roughly 9 milliliters of peripheral blood were drawn from each donor into EDTA-treated Vacutainer tubes. Ficoll-Paque density-gradient centrifugation was used to isolate PBMCs, with at least 7 million per sample. Total RNA was extracted from PBMCs with Trizol reagent, with at least 5 micrograms obtained per sample. For every donor, flow cytometry on a PBMC aliquot measured the percentage of naive CD45RAhigh/CD27high T cells. The CDR3, from cysteine to phenylalanine, totals 19 residues. The retained sequence is limited to the CDR3, 57 bases, with the frame set at the first base. Trimmed from V: 6 bases; trimmed from J: 0 bases; junction bases lacking a gene match: 20. Sequences DFQATT (CDR1) and SNEGSKA (CDR2) are obtained from the germline V gene (reference sequence).

This clonotype was obtained from a man between 18 and 35 years old in good health. The sequence is built from TRBV20-1 and TRBJ2-5, with 9 bases aligning to TRBD1. Input material: blood. The nucleotide sequence reads as follows: TGCAGTGCCCTCGGGACAGGGTTAGAAGTTTGGATGTACCAAGAGACCCAGTACTTC. Translation gives CSALGTGLEVWMYQETQYF.